This T cell receptor (beta chain) was retrieved from a study of cytomegalovirus exposure and HLA in healthy donors. Repertoires were generated with immunoSEQ multiplex PCR, while TCRdb's copy carries only in-frame clones and drops some. The sample lists 65,000 to 75,000 clones; about 92% were seen once. CDR1 and CDR2 from the germline V gene are SQVTM and ANQGSEA. V lost 6 bases, J lost 4 bases, and 9 bases lay in between. The CDR3 contains 11 residues. Sequencing was done on a sample of PBMCs. V gene TRBV29-1 combines with J gene TRBJ1-1, with D possibly TRBD1 on 6 matching bases. The TCR sequence derives from a man aged 18 to 29 in good health and CMV-seropositive. CDR3 bases: TGCAGCGTCCCACAGGGCACTGAAGCTTTCTTT. As protein: CSVPQGTEAFF. Variable domain in full (rest from reference TRBV29-1 and TRBJ1-1): SAVISQKPSRDICQRGTSLTIQCQVDSQVTMMFWYRQQPGQSLTLIATANQGSEATYESGFVIDKFPISRPNLTFSTLTVSNMSPEDSSIYLCSVPQGTEAFFGQGTRLTVV.